A single sample gave rise to the 19 T cell receptor beta chains below, sequenced in a study of Graves' ophthalmopathy and Graves' hyperthyroidism. Amplification from RNA transcripts yielded the TCR beta CDR3 regions. An opening RT-PCR round employed HTBI primers and preceded a second-round multiplex PCR. TCRdb re-called the multiplex PCR reads with MiXCR, one entry per CDR3 protein. The sample records 450,000 or so distinct CDR3 sequences, over 13% being singletons. The sample taken for sequencing was blood. The receptor set was obtained from a woman in her thirties with Graves' ophthalmopathy.

This clonotype came up many times. This chain links TRBV12-3 or TRBV12-4 with TRBJ2-7; TRBD1 agrees at 10 bases. The V and J ends lost 3 bases and 7 bases, in that order; junction bases with no gene match: 6. The CDR3 runs 14 residues. CDR3 sequence: CASSLGQGRREQYF. The CDR3 DNA is TGTGCCAGCAGTTTGGGACAGGGGAGGAGGGAGCAGTACTTC.

This clonotype occurred a few times. The rearrangement links TRBV7-9 to TRBJ1-6; D not certain. Germline CDR1 SEHNR, CDR2 FQNEAQ (reference sequence). The CDR3 spans 16 residues. V gave up 0 bases and J gave up 7 bases, with 13 bases separating them. The CDR3 bases are TGTGCCAGCAGCTTAGCCGTGGATCGGCCAAATTCACCCCTCCACTTT. Translation gives CASSLAVDRPNSPLHF.

The chain couples TRBV27 to TRBJ2-5; the D is unclear. The CDR3 sequence is 14 residues long. V lost 3 bases to trimming and J lost 4 bases, with 12 bases between them. Looked up from germline, CDR1 is MNHEY and CDR2 is SMNVEV (reference sequence). The CDR3 here is CASSFSRAAETQYF. The CDR3 DNA sequence: TGTGCCAGCAGTTTCTCTAGGGCTGCAGAGACCCAGTACTTC.

This clonotype has at least ten counts. The rearrangement links TRBV7-9 to TRBJ2-7; D may be TRBD2 (7 bases). This CDR3 spans 15 amino acids. Trimming removed 5 bases at V and 5 bases at J, with 19 bases between. The germline CDR1 and CDR2 sequences are SEHNR and FQNEAQ (reference sequence). The CDR3 bases are TGTGCCAGCAGCCCTGAGGGGGGGGTGCGCAACGAGCAGTACTTC. Translated, it gives CASSPEGGVRNEQYF.

This clonotype occurred many times. The chain uses TRBV9 and TRBJ2-5; D is possibly TRBD1 (5 bases). This CDR3 has 14 residues. V dropped 0 bases and J dropped 4 bases, with 10 bases sitting between them. Germline CDR1 is SGDLS and CDR2 is YYNGEE. CDR3 loop: CASSVEGVGETQYF. CDR3 bases: TGTGCCAGCAGCGTAGAAGGGGTTGGAGAGACCCAGTACTTC.

This clonotype was found a few times. The chain carries TRBV3-1 and TRBJ1-1; TRBD1 is a possible D gene (6 bases). The CDR3 is 14 amino acids. Trimming shortened V by 1 base and J by 4 bases, and 10 bases separated the two germline ends. Germline CDR1 and CDR2: LGHDT and YNNKEL (reference sequence). CDR3 region: CASSQGGQTTEAFF. CDR3 nucleotide sequence: TGTGCCAGCAGCCAAGGCGGACAGACCACTGAAGCTTTCTTT.

This clonotype was seen at least ten times. The V and J genes are TRBV15 and TRBJ2-4; tentatively, D is TRBD1 (6 bases). The V end was cut by 2 bases, the J end by 0 bases, with 14 bases between. Germline lookup yields CDR1 LNHNV and CDR2 YYDKDF (reference sequence). This CDR3 has 17 residues. DNA of the CDR3: TGTGCCACCAGCAGAACCCGGGACACCGTAGCCAAAAACATTCAGTACTTC. Residues: CATSRTRDTVAKNIQYF. The whole variable domain, filled in from reference TRBV15 and TRBJ2-4, reads DAMVIQNPRYQVTQFGKPVTLSCSQTLNHNVMYWYQQKSSQAPKLLFHYYDKDFNNEADTPDNFQSRRPNTSFCFLDIRSPGLGDTAMYLCATSRTRDTVAKNIQYFGAGTRLSVL.

This clonotype was found many times. The rearrangement uses TRBV5-1 and TRBJ2-6; 7 bases line up with TRBD1. V trimming: 0 bases; J trimming: 0 bases; junction bases outside the gene matches: 3. The V gene's germline CDR1 is SGHRS and CDR2 YFSETQ. The CDR3 spans 17 residues. The CDR3 DNA reads as TGCGCCAGCAGCTTGGGAGGGACAGTCTCTGGGGCCAACGTCCTGACTTTC. It yields the protein CASSLGGTVSGANVLTF.

V is TRBV3-1 and J is TRBJ1-1, with 7 nucleotides matching TRBD1. There are 18 residues in the CDR3. The ends lost 0 bases at V and 6 bases at J; junction bases unmatched: 16. CDR1 is LGHDT, CDR2 YNNKEL, per germline (reference sequence). The CDR3 DNA sequence: TGTGCCAGCAGCCAAGATGGCATAAGAGGAAGACAGGGCCCTGAAGCTTTCTTT. This gives the protein CASSQDGIRGRQGPEAFF.

This clonotype appeared many times. The CDR3 is CASSFQAQRATGELFF. The CDR3, as DNA: TGTGCCAGCAGTTTTCAGGCCCAGCGAGCCACCGGGGAGCTGTTTTTT. This chain uses TRBV27 with TRBJ2-2; D not certain. CDR1 and CDR2 from the germline V gene are MNHEY and SMNVEV (reference sequence). The CDR3 length is 16 residues. V gave up 3 bases and J gave up 4 bases, with 15 bases separating them.

This clonotype was found many times. The gene calls are TRBV18 and TRBJ2-6, with TRBD1 matching 7 bases. The V gene's germline CDR1 is KGHSH and CDR2 LQKENI. This CDR3 spans 16 amino acids. V lost 6 bases, J lost 3 bases, and 8 bases stayed unmatched. The CDR3 DNA reads as TGTGCCAGCTCCCCGACAGGGTCGGTTGGGGCCAACGTCCTGACTTTC. It translates to CASSPTGSVGANVLTF.

This clonotype has a count of ten or more. J is TRBJ2-5 and V is TRBV28; 9 bases fit TRBD1. The trim removed 5 bases at V and 5 bases at J, leaving 6 bases unmatched. The CDR3 is made up of 14 amino acids. Germline lookup yields CDR1 MDHEN and CDR2 SYDVKM. The CDR3 nucleotides are TGTGCCAGCAGTCATACAGGGGGCAGGGAGACCCAGTACTTC. Protein sequence: CASSHTGGRETQYF.

This clonotype was picked up many times. CDR3 region: CASSQDFGGSPLHF. DNA for the CDR3: TGTGCCAGCAGCCAGGACTTCGGCGGTTCACCCCTCCACTTT. This sequence joins TRBV27 and TRBJ1-6, with D unresolved. Germline CDR1 is MNHEY and CDR2 is SMNVEV (reference sequence). CDR3 length equals 14 residues. The V gene lost 6 bases and the J gene lost 9 bases, with 15 bases spanning the gap.

This clonotype was detected ten times or more. This chain uses TRBV5-1 with TRBJ1-2; D is ambiguous. The V and J ends lost 3 bases and 2 bases respectively, with 14 bases between them. Germline CDR1 and CDR2: SGHRS and YFSETQ. The CDR3 has 15 amino acids. The DNA for the CDR3 is TGCGCCAGCAGCTCTCCGGACGGGTCGAACTATGGCTACACCTTC. Translating gives CASSSPDGSNYGYTF.

This clonotype has a count of ten or more. The chain has TRBV7-6 and TRBJ2-2; TRBD1 matches 8 bases. V shed 5 bases and J 4 bases; nucleotides not matched to a gene: 9. Germline V CDR1 and CDR2: SGHVS, FNYEAQ. The CDR3 contains 16 residues. CDR3 loop: CASSPLTGVVTGELFF. DNA of the CDR3: TGTGCCAGCAGCCCACTGACAGGGGTCGTCACCGGGGAGCTGTTTTTT.

In nucleotides, the CDR3 is TGTGCCAGCAGTCCCTGGGTCGAAGGGGAAGCAGGCTACACCTTC. Its translation: CASSPWVEGEAGYTF. The chain joins TRBV6-2 or TRBV6-3 to TRBJ1-2, with D possibly matching TRBD1 (5 bases). The CDR3 sequence is 15 residues long. V gave up 5 bases and J gave up 8 bases, with 21 bases separating them. Germline V gives CDR1 MNHEY, CDR2 SVGEGT.

There are a few counts of this clonotype. The genes are TRBV28 and TRBJ1-5; the D gene is possibly TRBD1 (5 bases). CDR3 length equals 17 residues. Deletions cut 2 bases from V and 0 bases from J, with 14 bases between. Looked up from germline, CDR1 is MDHEN and CDR2 is SYDVKM. The CDR3 DNA is TGTGCCAGCAGTTTAACAGCTGGGACCGTTAGCAATCAGCCCCAGCATTTT. Translated, it gives CASSLTAGTVSNQPQHF.

This clonotype has at least ten counts. The chain is built from TRBV5-1 and TRBJ1-5, with D possibly matching TRBD1 (5 bases). The CDR3 consists of 14 residues. Trimming pared 0 bases from V and 6 bases from J, leaving 10 bases between. Germline values: CDR1 SGHRS, CDR2 YFSETQ. The CDR3 loop is CASSLDGAPQPQHF. CDR3 DNA: TGCGCCAGCAGCTTGGACGGGGCTCCTCAGCCCCAGCATTTT.

This clonotype was detected ten times or more. This chain connects TRBV29-1 to TRBJ2-7, with no clear D. Trimming stripped 2 bases from V and 4 bases from J, with 9 bases between. This CDR3 is built from 12 residues. From germline, CDR1 is SQVTM and CDR2 ANQGSEA. This chain's CDR3 is CSVELAEYEQYF. CDR3 DNA: TGCAGCGTTGAACTGGCCGAATACGAGCAGTACTTC.